This passage covers 18 T cell receptor beta chains from one sample sequenced in a study of cytotoxic CD8 clonotypes in ibrutinib-treated CLL. The data were produced by immunoSEQ multiplex PCR, yet TCRdb's version contains in-frame clones alone and is incomplete. The sample includes 25,000 to 30,000 clones, approximately 85% of them seen just once. The material was PBMCs, obtained after 24 months of ibrutinib treatment. All receptors derive from a human donor with chronic lymphocytic leukemia.

This chain joins TRBV5-5 and TRBJ1-3; TRBD1 agrees at 7 bases. CDR1 is SGHKS, CDR2 YYEKEE, per germline (reference sequence). The CDR3 consists of 18 residues. The V and J ends lost 1 base and 4 bases, in that order; junction bases with no gene match: 14. CDR3 sequence reads: CASSLTPVDRFQGNTIYF. The CDR3 DNA sequence: TGTGCCAGCAGCTTGACTCCGGTGGACAGGTTCCAGGGAAACACCATATATTTT.

The chain recombines TRBV15 with TRBJ1-5; D is unclear. The CDR3 sequence is 17 residues long. CDR1 is LNHNV and CDR2 is YYDKDF in the germline V gene (reference sequence). V was pared by 0 bases and J by 3 bases, with 15 bases between. The CDR3 coding sequence is TGTGCCACCAGCAGAGACTATAATATAGAATTCAATCAGCCCCAGCATTTT. Its translation is CATSRDYNIEFNQPQHF.

V usage is TRBV30 and J usage is TRBJ1-2; D gene unclear. Trimming took 0 bases from V and 4 from J, leaving 15 bases between them. Germline CDR1 and CDR2: GTSNPN and SVGIG (reference sequence). This CDR3 contains 15 residues. CDR3 loop: CAWSVIWGRSYGYTF. CDR3 DNA: TGTGCCTGGAGTGTAATATGGGGTCGAAGCTATGGCTACACCTTC.

There are a few counts of this clone. The V gene is TRBV7-3, the J gene TRBJ2-6; no firm D call. This CDR3 comprises 14 residues. Germline V gene data show CDR1 as SGHTA and CDR2 as FQGTGA. V gave up 3 bases and J gave up 0 bases, with 3 bases separating them. The CDR3 DNA reads TGTGCCAGCAGCTTGAACTCTGGGGCCAACGTCCTGACTTTC. It encodes CASSLNSGANVLTF.

The V call is TRBV5-1, the J call TRBJ2-2, with D possibly being TRBD1 (5 bases). The CDR3 contains 17 residues. The V gene lost 4 bases and the J gene lost 3 bases, with 19 bases spanning the gap. The V gene's germline CDR1 is SGHRS and CDR2 YFSETQ. The DNA of the CDR3 is TGCGCCAGCAGCCAACCGGAGCAGGGCAGGTACACCGGGGAGCTGTTTTTT. Amino acid sequence: CASSQPEQGRYTGELFF.

This clone has only a few counts. The chain joins TRBV9 to TRBJ2-3; possibly TRBD1 or TRBD2 for D (5 bases each). V was cut by 4 bases and J by 2 bases, with 14 bases left in between. CDR3 length equals 15 residues. Germline lookup yields CDR1 SGDLS and CDR2 YYNGEE. CDR3 amino acids: CASSSGTLFTDTQYF. Here the CDR3 DNA reads TGTGCCAGCAGCTCCGGGACGCTATTCACAGATACGCAGTATTTT.

The CDR3 coding sequence is TGTGCCAGTAGTACAGGGTACCAAGAGACCCAGTACTTC. Translated: CASSTGYQETQYF. The chain has TRBV19 and TRBJ2-5, with D perhaps matching TRBD1 (5 bases). Germline V gene sequence: CDR1 LNHDA, CDR2 SQIVND (reference sequence). The CDR3 spans 13 residues. V lost 4 bases and J 0 bases, leaving 6 bases between the germline ends.

V usage is TRBV6-4 and J usage is TRBJ1-5, with unresolved D. The germline V and J ends were trimmed by 0 bases and 5 bases, with 14 bases remaining between them. Per germline, CDR1 MRHNA and CDR2 SNTAGT. The CDR3 consists of 16 residues. CDR3 region: CASSDSPCPYDQPQHF. The CDR3, as DNA: TGTGCCAGCAGTGACTCCCCTTGTCCCTATGATCAGCCCCAGCATTTT.

V usage is TRBV5-4 and J usage is TRBJ2-3, with 9 positions matching TRBD1. CDR1 is SGHNT, CDR2 YYREEE, per germline (reference sequence). CDR3 length equals 15 residues. The ends lost 4 bases at V and 6 bases at J; junction bases unmatched: 9. The CDR3 sequence is CASSPGTGRSDTQYF. The DNA of the CDR3 is TGTGCCAGCAGCCCCGGGACAGGGCGTTCTGATACGCAGTATTTT.

This chain links TRBV2 with TRBJ1-1; D perhaps matches TRBD1 (6 bases). Germline CDR1 is SNHLY and CDR2 is FYNNEI. This CDR3 is built from 13 residues. V shed 9 bases and J shed 5 bases, with 16 bases lying between them. The CDR3 reads CARTKQGWTEAFF. The CDR3 DNA reads as TGTGCCAGAACAAAACAGGGTTGGACTGAAGCTTTCTTT.

This clone was detected once. The rearrangement uses TRBV5-4 and TRBJ2-1, with TRBD2 matching 8 bases. Germline assignment: CDR1 SGHNT and CDR2 YYREEE (reference sequence). There are 14 residues in the CDR3. Trimming took 5 bases from V and 8 from J; bases not matched to a gene: 9. The chain's CDR3 is CASSSPGLVDEQFF. The CDR3 region has the DNA TGTGCCAGCAGTTCCCCGGGACTAGTAGATGAGCAGTTCTTC.

CDR3 DNA: TGTGCCAGCAGTCGGATTAGCACAGATACGCAGTATTTT. This translates into CASSRISTDTQYF. The chain recombines TRBV6-4 with TRBJ2-3; D is ambiguous. V was trimmed by 5 bases and J by 0 bases, leaving 6 bases between them. Germline CDR1 and CDR2: MRHNA and SNTAGT. This CDR3 has 13 amino acids.

The table lists this clone with a count of one. The chain joins TRBV5-6 to TRBJ1-5; unclear D gene. The germline gives CDR1 SGHDT, CDR2 YYEEEE. With 3 bases removed from V and 2 bases from J, the gap between germline ends came to 12 bases. CDR3 length equals 15 residues. The CDR3 sequence: CASSSTYEGNQPQHF. Here the CDR3 DNA reads TGTGCCAGCAGCTCCACCTACGAGGGCAATCAGCCCCAGCATTTT.

The chain employs TRBV4-1 and TRBJ2-7, with D possibly TRBD2 on 5 matching bases. This CDR3 is 15 amino acids long. The germline CDR1 and CDR2 sequences are MGHRA and YSYEKL. V dropped 1 base and J dropped 0 bases, with 10 bases sitting between them. CDR3 sequence reads: CASSQGSGSSYEQYF. Written as DNA, the CDR3 is TGCGCCAGCAGCCAAGGGTCGGGGAGCTCCTACGAGCAGTACTTC.

This clone was seen just once. V is TRBV6-6 and J is TRBJ1-2; TRBD1 is a possible D gene (5 bases). This CDR3 region has 15 residues. CDR1 and CDR2 (germline): MNHNY, SVGAGI (reference sequence). V lost 2 bases to trimming and J lost 6 bases, with 16 bases between them. The CDR3 nucleotides are TGTGCCAGCAGTTACGTGATGGCAGGGATTGATGGCTACACCTTC. Residues: CASSYVMAGIDGYTF.

The rearrangement joins TRBV27 to TRBJ1-2; tentative D call: TRBD1 (6 bases). V lost 1 base to trimming and J lost 4 bases, with 16 bases between them. CDR3 size: 16 residues. Germline V lookup: CDR1 MNHEY, CDR2 SMNVEV (reference sequence). This chain's CDR3 is CASSLWARGLGYGYTF. The CDR3 bases are TGTGCCAGCAGTTTATGGGCCCGGGGGCTAGGCTATGGCTACACCTTC.

The chain carries TRBV5-6 and TRBJ1-1, with 7 nucleotides matching TRBD1. Looked up from germline, CDR1 is SGHDT and CDR2 is YYEEEE. The junction had 13 bases not matched to a gene; V was cut back by 4 bases and J by 4 bases. The CDR3 runs 16 residues. The CDR3 sequence is CASSAQGSFFSTEAFF. The CDR3 DNA sequence: TGTGCCAGCAGCGCACAGGGGTCCTTTTTCTCCACTGAAGCTTTCTTT.

V is TRBV28 and J is TRBJ2-2, with TRBD1 matching over 7 bases. After removal of 0 bases from V and 3 bases from J, the junction contained 1 base not matched to a gene. Germline loops: CDR1 MDHEN, CDR2 SYDVKM. The CDR3 consists of 15 residues. This chain's CDR3 is CASSLWQGDTGELFF. The CDR3 DNA sequence: TGTGCCAGCAGTTTATGGCAGGGGGACACCGGGGAGCTGTTTTTT.